This TCR beta chain was recovered during a study of blood T cell repertoires in COVID-19. The table lists this clone with a count of one. This table comes from immunoSEQ multiplex PCR, and its TCRdb copy is limited to in-frame clones, with some not included. The table records more than 85,000 clones, roughly 82% of them present only once. This clonotype was obtained from a woman between 55 and 75 years old with acute or convalescent COVID-19. Material: peripheral blood.

The CDR3 coding sequence is TGTGCCAGCGGTCTACAGGCGGCCCATGAAGCTTTCTTT. Its translation: CASGLQAAHEAFF. The chain is built from TRBV5-4 and TRBJ1-1, with a possible D match to TRBD1 (5 bases). The CDR3 consists of 13 residues. Germline CDR1 reads SGHNT; CDR2 reads YYREEE (reference sequence). V was cut by 7 bases and J by 7 bases, with 17 bases left in between.